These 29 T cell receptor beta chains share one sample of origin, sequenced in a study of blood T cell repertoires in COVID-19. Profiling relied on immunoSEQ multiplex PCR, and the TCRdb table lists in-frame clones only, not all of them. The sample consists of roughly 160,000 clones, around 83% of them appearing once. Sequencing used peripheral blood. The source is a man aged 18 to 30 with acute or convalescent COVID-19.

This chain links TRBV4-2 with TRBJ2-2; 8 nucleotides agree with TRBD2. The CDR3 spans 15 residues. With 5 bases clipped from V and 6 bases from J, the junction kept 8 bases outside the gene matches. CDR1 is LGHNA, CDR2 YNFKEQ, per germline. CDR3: CASSTRTSFPGELFF. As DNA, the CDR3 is TGTGCCAGCAGCACGCGGACTAGCTTCCCCGGGGAGCTGTTTTTT.

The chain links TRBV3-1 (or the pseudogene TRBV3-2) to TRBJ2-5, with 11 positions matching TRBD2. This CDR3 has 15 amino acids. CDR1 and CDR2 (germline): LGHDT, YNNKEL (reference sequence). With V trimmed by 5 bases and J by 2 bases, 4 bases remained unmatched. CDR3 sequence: CASSLLAGGQETQYF. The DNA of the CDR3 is TGTGCCAGCAGCTTATTAGCGGGGGGGCAAGAGACCCAGTACTTC.

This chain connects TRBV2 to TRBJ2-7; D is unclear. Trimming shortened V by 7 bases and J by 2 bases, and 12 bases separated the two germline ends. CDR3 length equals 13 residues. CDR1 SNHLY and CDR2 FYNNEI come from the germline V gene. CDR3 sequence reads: CASKLDGAYEQYV. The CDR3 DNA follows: TGTGCCAGCAAGCTCGACGGAGCCTACGAGCAGTACGTC.

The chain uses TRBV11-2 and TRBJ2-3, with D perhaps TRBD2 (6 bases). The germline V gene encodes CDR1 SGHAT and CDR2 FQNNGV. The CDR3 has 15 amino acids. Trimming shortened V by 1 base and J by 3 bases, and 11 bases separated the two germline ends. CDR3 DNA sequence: TGTGCCAGCAGCTTAGCCCCTAGCGTAACAGATACGCAGTATTTT. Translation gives CASSLAPSVTDTQYF.

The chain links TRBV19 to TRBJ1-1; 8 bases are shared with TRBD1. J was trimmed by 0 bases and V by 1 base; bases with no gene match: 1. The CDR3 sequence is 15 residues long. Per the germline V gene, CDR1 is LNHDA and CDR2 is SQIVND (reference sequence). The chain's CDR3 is CASSIAGGMNTEAFF. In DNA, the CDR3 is TGTGCCAGTAGTATAGCAGGGGGCATGAACACTGAAGCTTTCTTT.

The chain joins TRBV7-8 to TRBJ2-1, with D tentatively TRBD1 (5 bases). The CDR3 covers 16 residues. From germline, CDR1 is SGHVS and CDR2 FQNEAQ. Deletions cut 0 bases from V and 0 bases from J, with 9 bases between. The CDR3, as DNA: TGTGCCAGCAGCTTAGCGCAGGGTAGCTCCTACAATGAGCAGTTCTTC. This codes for CASSLAQGSSYNEQFF.

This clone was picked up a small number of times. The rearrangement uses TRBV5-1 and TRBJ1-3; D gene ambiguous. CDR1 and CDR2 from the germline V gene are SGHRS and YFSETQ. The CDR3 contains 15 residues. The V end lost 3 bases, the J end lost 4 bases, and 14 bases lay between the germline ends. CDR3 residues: CASSSTRGAGNTIYF. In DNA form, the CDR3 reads TGCGCCAGCAGCTCGACACGGGGTGCCGGAAACACCATATATTTT.

CDR3 in amino acids: CASRYGGGPTDTQYF. The CDR3 DNA reads TGCGCCAGCAGGTATGGCGGGGGACCCACAGATACGCAGTATTTT. The chain joins TRBV5-1 to TRBJ2-3; 7 nucleotides match TRBD2. Germline V gene lookup returns CDR1 SGHRS and CDR2 YFSETQ. Trimming removed 5 bases from V and 2 bases from J; junction bases left unmatched: 8. This CDR3 has 15 residues.

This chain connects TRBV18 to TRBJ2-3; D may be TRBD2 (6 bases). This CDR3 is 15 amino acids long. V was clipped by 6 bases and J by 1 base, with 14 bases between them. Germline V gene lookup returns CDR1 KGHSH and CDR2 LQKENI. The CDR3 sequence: CASSLEGLRTDTQYF. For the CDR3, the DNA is TGTGCCAGCTCGCTAGAGGGACTTCGCACAGATACGCAGTATTTT. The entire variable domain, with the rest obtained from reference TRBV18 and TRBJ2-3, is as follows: NAGVMQNPRHLVRRRGQEARLRCSPMKGHSHVYWYRQLPEEGLKFMVYLQKENIIDESGMPKERFSAEFPKEGPSILRIQQVVRGDSAAYFCASSLEGLRTDTQYFGPGTRLTVL.

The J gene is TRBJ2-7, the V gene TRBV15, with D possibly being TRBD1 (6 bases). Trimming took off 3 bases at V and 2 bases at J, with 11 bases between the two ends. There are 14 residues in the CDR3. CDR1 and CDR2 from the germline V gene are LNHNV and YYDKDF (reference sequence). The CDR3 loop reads CATSSGQITYEQYF. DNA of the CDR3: TGTGCCACCAGCAGCGGACAGATTACCTACGAGCAGTACTTC. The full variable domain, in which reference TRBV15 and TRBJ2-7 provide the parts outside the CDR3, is DAMVIQNPRYQVTQFGKPVTLSCSQTLNHNVMYWYQQKSSQAPKLLFHYYDKDFNNEADTPDNFQSRRPNTSFCFLDIRSPGLGDTAMYLCATSSGQITYEQYFGPGTRLTVT.

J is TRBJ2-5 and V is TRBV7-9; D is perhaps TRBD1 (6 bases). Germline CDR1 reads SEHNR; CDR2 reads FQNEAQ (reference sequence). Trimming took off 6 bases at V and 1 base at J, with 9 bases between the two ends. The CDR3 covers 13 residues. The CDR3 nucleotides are TGTGCCAGCAGGCAGGACAGCCAAGAGACCCAGTACTTC. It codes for CASRQDSQETQYF.

The CDR3 is CASSYARESTDTQYF. For the CDR3, the DNA is TGTGCCAGCAGTTACGCCAGGGAAAGCACAGATACGCAGTATTTT. J is TRBJ2-3 and V is TRBV6-5; a possible D gene is TRBD1 (5 bases). Trimming cost V 2 bases and J 0 bases, with 9 bases left between them. The V gene's germline CDR1 is MNHEY and CDR2 SVGAGI. The CDR3 has 15 amino acids.

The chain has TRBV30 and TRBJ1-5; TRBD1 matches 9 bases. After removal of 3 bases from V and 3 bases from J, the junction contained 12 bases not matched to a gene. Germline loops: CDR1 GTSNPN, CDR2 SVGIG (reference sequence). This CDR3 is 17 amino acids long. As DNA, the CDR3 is TGTGCCTGGAGCGCGGACCGGACAGGGGTCGCCAATCAGCCCCAGCATTTT. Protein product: CAWSADRTGVANQPQHF.

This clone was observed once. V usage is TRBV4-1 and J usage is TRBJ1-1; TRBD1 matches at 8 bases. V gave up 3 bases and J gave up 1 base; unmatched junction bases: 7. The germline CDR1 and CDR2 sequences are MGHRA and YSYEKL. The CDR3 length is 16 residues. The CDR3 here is CASSQARGQRNTEAFF. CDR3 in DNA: TGCGCCAGCAGCCAGGCCAGGGGGCAGAGGAACACTGAAGCTTTCTTT.

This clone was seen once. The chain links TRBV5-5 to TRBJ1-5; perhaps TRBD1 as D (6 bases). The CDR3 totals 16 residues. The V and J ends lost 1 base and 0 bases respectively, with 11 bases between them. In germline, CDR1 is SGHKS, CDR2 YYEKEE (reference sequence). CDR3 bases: TGTGCCAGCAGCTTGTCGGCAGGGGTTAGCAATCAGCCCCAGCATTTT. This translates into CASSLSAGVSNQPQHF. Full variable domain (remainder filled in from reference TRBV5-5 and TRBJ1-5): DAGVTQSPTHLIKTRGQQVTLRCSPISGHKSVSWYQQVLGQGPQFIFQYYEKEERGRGNFPDRFSARQFPNYSSELNVNALLLGDSALYLCASSLSAGVSNQPQHFGDGTRLSIL.

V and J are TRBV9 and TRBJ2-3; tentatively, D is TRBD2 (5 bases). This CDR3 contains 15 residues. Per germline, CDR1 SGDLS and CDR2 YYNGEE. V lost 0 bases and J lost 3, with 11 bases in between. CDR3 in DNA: TGTGCCAGCAGCGTAGACGCCCGGGGAACAGATACGCAGTATTTT. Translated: CASSVDARGTDTQYF. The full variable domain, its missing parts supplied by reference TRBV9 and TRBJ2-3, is DSGVTQTPKHLITATGQRVTLRCSPRSGDLSVYWYQQSLDQGLQFLIQYYNGEERAKGNILERFSAQQFPDLHSELNLSSLELGDSALYFCASSVDARGTDTQYFGPGTRLTVL.

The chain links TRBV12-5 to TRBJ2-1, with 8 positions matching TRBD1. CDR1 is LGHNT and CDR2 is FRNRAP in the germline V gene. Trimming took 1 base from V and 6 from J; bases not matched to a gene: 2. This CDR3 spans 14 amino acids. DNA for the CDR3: TGTGCTAGTGGTTTGGACAGGGGGATCAATGAGCAGTTCTTC. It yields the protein CASGLDRGINEQFF.

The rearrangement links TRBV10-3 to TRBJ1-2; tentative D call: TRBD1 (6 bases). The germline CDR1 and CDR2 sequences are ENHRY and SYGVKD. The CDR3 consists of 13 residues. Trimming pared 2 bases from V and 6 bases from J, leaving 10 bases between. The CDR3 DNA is TGTGCCATCAGTGAGGACAGGAGTCATGGCTACACCTTC. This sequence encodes CAISEDRSHGYTF.

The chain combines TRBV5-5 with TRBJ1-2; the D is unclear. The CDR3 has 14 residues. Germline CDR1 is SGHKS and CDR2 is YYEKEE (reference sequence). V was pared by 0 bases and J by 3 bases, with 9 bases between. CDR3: CASSLGSVHYGYTF. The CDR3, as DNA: TGTGCCAGCAGCTTGGGTTCAGTACACTATGGCTACACCTTC.

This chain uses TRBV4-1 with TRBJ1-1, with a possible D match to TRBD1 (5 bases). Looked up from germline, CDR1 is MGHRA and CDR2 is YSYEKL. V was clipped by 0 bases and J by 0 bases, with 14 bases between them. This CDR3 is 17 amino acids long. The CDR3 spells CASSQDGSGWLNTEAFF. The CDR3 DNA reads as TGCGCCAGCAGCCAAGATGGATCAGGGTGGTTGAACACTGAAGCTTTCTTT.

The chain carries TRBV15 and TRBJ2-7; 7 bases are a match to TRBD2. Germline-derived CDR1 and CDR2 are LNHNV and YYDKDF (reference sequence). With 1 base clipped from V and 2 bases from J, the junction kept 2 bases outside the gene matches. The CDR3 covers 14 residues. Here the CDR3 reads CATSRAGLAYEQYV. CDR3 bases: TGTGCCACCAGCAGAGCCGGACTAGCCTACGAGCAGTACGTC.

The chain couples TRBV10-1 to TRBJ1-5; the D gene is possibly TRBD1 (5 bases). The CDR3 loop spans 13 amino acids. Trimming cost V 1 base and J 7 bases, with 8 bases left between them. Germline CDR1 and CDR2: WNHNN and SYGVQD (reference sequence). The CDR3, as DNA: TGCGCCAGCAGTGAGTACCCAGGGCAGCCCCAGCATTTT. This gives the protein CASSEYPGQPQHF.

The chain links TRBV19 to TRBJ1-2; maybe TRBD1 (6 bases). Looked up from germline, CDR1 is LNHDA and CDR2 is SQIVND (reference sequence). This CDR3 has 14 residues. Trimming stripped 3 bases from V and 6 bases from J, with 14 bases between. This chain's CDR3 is CASSMTGGDHGYTF. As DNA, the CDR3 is TGTGCCAGTAGTATGACGGGGGGCGATCATGGCTACACCTTC.

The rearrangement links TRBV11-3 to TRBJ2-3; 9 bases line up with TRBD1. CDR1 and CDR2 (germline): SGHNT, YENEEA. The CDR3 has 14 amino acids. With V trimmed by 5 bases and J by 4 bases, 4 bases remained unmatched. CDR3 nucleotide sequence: TGTGCCAGCAGCCTTGGACAGGGGCCAGATACGCAGTATTTT. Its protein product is CASSLGQGPDTQYF.

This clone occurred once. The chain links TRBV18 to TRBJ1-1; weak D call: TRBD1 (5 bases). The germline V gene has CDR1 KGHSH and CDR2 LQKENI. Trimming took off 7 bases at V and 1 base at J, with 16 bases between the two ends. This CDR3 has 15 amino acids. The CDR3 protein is CASFQGAAANTEAFF. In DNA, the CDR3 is TGTGCCAGCTTCCAAGGGGCCGCCGCGAACACTGAAGCTTTCTTT.

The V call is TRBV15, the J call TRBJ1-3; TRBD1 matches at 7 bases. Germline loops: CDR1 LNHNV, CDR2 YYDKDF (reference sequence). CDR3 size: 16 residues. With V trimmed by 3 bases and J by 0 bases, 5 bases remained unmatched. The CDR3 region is CATSRDRKSSGNTIYF. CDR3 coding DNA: TGTGCCACCAGCAGGGACAGGAAAAGCTCTGGAAACACCATATATTTT. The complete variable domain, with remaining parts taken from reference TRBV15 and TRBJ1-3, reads DAMVIQNPRYQVTQFGKPVTLSCSQTLNHNVMYWYQQKSSQAPKLLFHYYDKDFNNEADTPDNFQSRRPNTSFCFLDIRSPGLGDTAMYLCATSRDRKSSGNTIYFGEGSWLTVV.

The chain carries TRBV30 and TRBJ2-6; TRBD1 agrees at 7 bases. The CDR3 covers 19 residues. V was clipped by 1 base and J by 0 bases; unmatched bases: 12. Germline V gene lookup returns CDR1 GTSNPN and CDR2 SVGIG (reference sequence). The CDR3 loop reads CAWSALGQRPTSGANVLTF. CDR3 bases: TGTGCCTGGAGTGCCCTGGGACAGCGCCCAACCTCTGGGGCCAACGTCCTGACTTTC.

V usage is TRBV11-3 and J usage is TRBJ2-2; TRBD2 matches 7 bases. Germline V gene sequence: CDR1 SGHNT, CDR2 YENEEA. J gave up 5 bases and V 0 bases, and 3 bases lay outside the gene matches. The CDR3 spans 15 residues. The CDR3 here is CASSLDGGGTGELFF. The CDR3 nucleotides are TGTGCCAGCAGCTTAGATGGGGGAGGGACCGGGGAGCTGTTTTTT. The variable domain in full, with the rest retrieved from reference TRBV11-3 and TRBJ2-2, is EAGVVQSPRYKIIEKKQPVAFWCNPISGHNTLYWYLQNLGQGPELLIRYENEEAVDDSQLPKDRFSAERLKGVDSTLKIQPAELGDSAVYLCASSLDGGGTGELFFGEGSRLTVL.

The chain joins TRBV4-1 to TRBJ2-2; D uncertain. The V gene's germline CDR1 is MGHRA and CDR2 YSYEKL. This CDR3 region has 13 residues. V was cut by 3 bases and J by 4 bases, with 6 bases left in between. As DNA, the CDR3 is TGCGCCAGCAGCCACTTGTTCACCGGGGAGCTGTTTTTT. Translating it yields CASSHLFTGELFF.